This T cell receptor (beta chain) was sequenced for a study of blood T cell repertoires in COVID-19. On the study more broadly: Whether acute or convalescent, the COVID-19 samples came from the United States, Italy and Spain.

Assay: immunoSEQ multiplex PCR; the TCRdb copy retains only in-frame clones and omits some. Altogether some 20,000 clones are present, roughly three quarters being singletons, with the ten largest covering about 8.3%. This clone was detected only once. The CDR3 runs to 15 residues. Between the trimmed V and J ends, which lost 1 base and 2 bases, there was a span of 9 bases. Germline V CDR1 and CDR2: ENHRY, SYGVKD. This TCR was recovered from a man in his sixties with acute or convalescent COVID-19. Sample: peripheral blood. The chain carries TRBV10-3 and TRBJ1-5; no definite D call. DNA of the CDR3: TGTGCCATCAGTGAGTTGGAGGCAGGCAATCAGCCCCAGCATTTT. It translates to CAISELEAGNQPQHF.